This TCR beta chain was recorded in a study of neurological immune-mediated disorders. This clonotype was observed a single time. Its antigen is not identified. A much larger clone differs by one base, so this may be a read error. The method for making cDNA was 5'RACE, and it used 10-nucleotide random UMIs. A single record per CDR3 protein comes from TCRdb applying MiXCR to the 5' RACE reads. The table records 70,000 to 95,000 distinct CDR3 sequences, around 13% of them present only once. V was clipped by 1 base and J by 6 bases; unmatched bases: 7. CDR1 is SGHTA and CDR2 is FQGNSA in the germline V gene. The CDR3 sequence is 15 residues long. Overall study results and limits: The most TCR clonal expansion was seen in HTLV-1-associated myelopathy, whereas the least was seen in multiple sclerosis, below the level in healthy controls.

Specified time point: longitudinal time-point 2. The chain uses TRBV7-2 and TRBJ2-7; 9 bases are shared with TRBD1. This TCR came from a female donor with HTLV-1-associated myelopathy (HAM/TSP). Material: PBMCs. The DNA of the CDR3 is TGTGCCAGCAGCTTAGAGGGGACAGGGCCCCTCGAGCAGTACTTC. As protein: CASSLEGTGPLEQYF.